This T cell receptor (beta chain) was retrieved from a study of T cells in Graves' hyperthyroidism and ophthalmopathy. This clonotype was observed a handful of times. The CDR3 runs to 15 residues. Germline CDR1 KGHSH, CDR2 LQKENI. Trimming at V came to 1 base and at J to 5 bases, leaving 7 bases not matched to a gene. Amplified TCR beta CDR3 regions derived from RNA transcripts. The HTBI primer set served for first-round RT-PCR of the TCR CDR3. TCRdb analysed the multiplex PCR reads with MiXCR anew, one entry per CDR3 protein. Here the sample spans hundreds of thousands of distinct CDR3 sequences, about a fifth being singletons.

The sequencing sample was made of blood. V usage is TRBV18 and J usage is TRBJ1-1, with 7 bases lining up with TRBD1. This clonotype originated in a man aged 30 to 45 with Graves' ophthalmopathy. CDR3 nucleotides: TGTGCCAGCTCACCACAGGGGGCGGTAGGAACTGAAGCTTTCTTT. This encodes CASSPQGAVGTEAFF.